A selection of T cell receptor beta chains follows, all from one sample in a study of cytomegalovirus exposure and HLA in healthy donors. Assay used: immunoSEQ multiplex PCR; TCRdb lists only in-frame clones, some missing. The sample lists about 130,000 clones; around 80% were seen once. The sequenced material came from PBMCs. These receptors all stem from a woman aged 18 to 35 in good health and CMV-seropositive. The CDR3 runs from the conserved cysteine through the conserved F or W. Fields, in order: D gene, J gene, clone size, V gene, CDR3 protein, CDR3 DNA. D genes are given only for firm matches. Only part of the rows carry a size: once, few, many, or a class if the clone is expanded.

NA TRBJ1-2 few TRBV5-8 CASSLSGTLYGYTF TGTGCCAGCAGCTTATCCGGGACACTCTATGGCTACACCTTC
NA TRBJ2-1 NA TRBV21-1 CASYIEQFF TGTGCCAGCTACATTGAGCAGTTCTTC
NA TRBJ2-7 once TRBV5-6 CASSFGAGYEQYF TGTGCCAGCAGCTTTGGGGCAGGCTACGAGCAGTACTTC
NA TRBJ1-1 NA TRBV18 CASSPRQEWMNTEAFF TGTGCCAGCTCACCTCGACAGGAGTGGATGAACACTGAAGCTTTCTTT
TRBD1 TRBJ1-5 NA TRBV6-1 CASSAGQALNQPQHF TGTGCCAGCAGCGCCGGACAGGCCCTCAATCAGCCCCAGCATTTT
NA TRBJ2-3 NA TRBV5-1 CASRIGGSTDTQYF TGCGCCAGCAGGATAGGGGGTAGCACAGATACGCAGTATTTT
NA TRBJ2-5 NA TRBV7-9 CADAYGGGETQYF TGTGCCGACGCATACGGGGGTGGGGAGACCCAGTACTTC
NA TRBJ2-2 NA TRBV2 CASSTDSTGELFF TGTGCCAGCAGTACAGATTCCACCGGGGAGCTGTTTTTT
NA TRBJ2-5 NA TRBV5-4 CASSPGREDLKETQYF TGTGCCAGCAGCCCTGGAAGGGAGGATTTAAAAGAGACCCAGTACTTC
NA TRBJ2-2 NA TRBV4-1 CASSQDLFGLAKGTGELFF TGCGCCAGCAGCCAAGATTTGTTCGGGCTAGCCAAGGGAACCGGGGAGCTGTTTTTT
TRBD1 TRBJ1-2 NA TRBV9 CASSVSSGQGLGYTF TGTGCCAGCAGCGTAAGCTCGGGACAGGGACTTGGCTACACCTTC
NA TRBJ2-5 NA TRBV2 CASKYVQDRETQYF TGTGCCAGCAAATATGTACAGGACCGGGAGACCCAGTACTTC
TRBD1 TRBJ1-2 NA TRBV10-3 CAMRDRGLENYGYTF TGTGCCATGAGGGACAGGGGGCTGGAGAACTATGGCTACACCTTC
TRBD2 TRBJ2-1 NA TRBV7-3 CASSSPPAGVHNEQFF TGTGCCAGCAGCTCTCCCCCAGCGGGGGTCCACAATGAGCAGTTCTTC
NA TRBJ2-2 NA TRBV7-3 CASSLDRNTGELFF TGTGCCAGCAGCCTGGACAGGAACACCGGGGAGCTGTTTTTT
TRBD1 TRBJ2-7 once TRBV7-6 CASSSPGQGNEQYF TGTGCCAGCAGCTCGCCGGGACAGGGCAACGAGCAGTACTTC
TRBD1 TRBJ1-2 NA TRBV19 CASSRQSGTGPYGYTF TGTGCCAGTTCTCGACAATCCGGGACAGGGCCCTATGGCTACACCTTC
NA TRBJ1-3 NA TRBV6-6 CASSLDSAGNTIYF TGTGCCAGCAGTCTGGACAGCGCTGGAAACACCATATATTTT
NA TRBJ1-1 NA TRBV11-2 CASSLVFRGNTEAFF TGTGCCAGCAGCTTAGTTTTCAGGGGGAACACTGAAGCTTTCTTT
NA TRBJ2-5 NA TRBV5-1 CASSPLGGQETQYF TGCGCCAGCAGCCCACTTGGAGGGCAAGAGACCCAGTACTTC
TRBD2 TRBJ2-5 NA TRBV7-2 CASSLLAGSRETQYF TGTGCCAGCAGCTTACTAGCGGGTTCACGAGAGACCCAGTACTTC
TRBD2 TRBJ2-4 NA TRBV5-5 CASSFSGGGTKNIQYF TGTGCCAGCAGCTTCAGCGGCGGGGGAACCAAAAACATTCAGTACTTC
NA TRBJ2-3 NA TRBV25-1 CASSESLYVGSGGTQYF TGTGCCAGCAGTGAATCACTCTATGTTGGTAGCGGAGGTACGCAGTATTTT
TRBD2 TRBJ2-1 NA TRBV5-4 CASSSTSGSSYNEQFF TGTGCCAGCAGCTCGACTAGCGGCAGCTCCTACAATGAGCAGTTCTTC
TRBD2 TRBJ2-5 NA TRBV29-1 CSVEGQRGHQETQYF TGCAGCGTTGAAGGACAGCGGGGCCACCAAGAGACCCAGTACTTC
NA TRBJ1-1 NA TRBV12-2 CASRLRRGVAEAFF TGTGCAAGTCGCTTAAGAAGGGGTGTAGCTGAAGCTTTCTTT
NA TRBJ2-3 NA TRBV12-5 CASAPGTSITDTQYF TGTGCTAGTGCCCCAGGGACTTCTATCACAGATACGCAGTATTTT
NA TRBJ1-2 NA TRBV5-5 CASSSRDNYGYTF TGTGCCAGCAGCAGCAGGGATAACTATGGCTACACCTTC
NA TRBJ1-2 NA TRBV2 CASSEFHSQTYGYTF TGTGCCAGCAGTGAATTCCACAGTCAAACCTATGGCTACACCTTC
NA TRBJ1-6 NA TRBV6-6 CASSQANNSPLHF TGTGCCAGCAGCCAAGCAAATAATTCACCCCTCCACTTT
NA TRBJ1-1 NA TRBV19 CHTGGVAVNTEAFF TGCCACACTGGCGGGGTAGCGGTGAACACTGAAGCTTTCTTT
NA TRBJ1-2 NA TRBV6-6 CASSQAEGRESYGYTF TGTGCCAGCAGCCAAGCGGAGGGGAGGGAGTCCTATGGCTACACCTTC
NA TRBJ2-5 NA TRBV30 CAWSVQREETQYF TGTGCCTGGAGTGTACAGCGGGAAGAGACCCAGTACTTC
NA TRBJ2-7 NA TRBV7-8 CASSLERAHEQYF TGTGCCAGCAGCTTGGAGAGGGCTCACGAGCAGTACTTC
TRBD1 TRBJ1-1 NA TRBV6-1 CASSRDREAFF TGTGCCAGCAGTCGGGACAGGGAAGCTTTCTTT